This T cell receptor (beta chain) was sequenced for a study of T-cell reconstitution after alpha-beta-depleted transplantation in children. This clonotype was recorded at least ten times. Molecular barcoding with unique molecular identifiers was used for the TCRbeta library. TCRdb independently ran MiXCR on the PCR reads; one entry per CDR3 protein. The table includes roughly 120,000 distinct CDR3 sequences, under 13% detected once. Germline V lookup: CDR1 SQVTM, CDR2 ANQGSEA. This CDR3 is built from 13 residues. Trimming pared 7 bases from V and 9 bases from J, leaving 16 bases between. The chain couples TRBV29-1 to TRBJ1-6; D call uncertain. Here the sequenced sample was PBMCs, taken before TCRalphabeta/CD19-depleted stem cell transplant. The TCR was taken from a boy aged 2 to 10 with acute lymphoblastic leukemia, due to receive a stem cell transplant. CDR3 coding DNA: TGCAGCGCTAGAGTGGACGTCGGTTCACCCCTCCACTTT. Its translation is CSARVDVGSPLHF.